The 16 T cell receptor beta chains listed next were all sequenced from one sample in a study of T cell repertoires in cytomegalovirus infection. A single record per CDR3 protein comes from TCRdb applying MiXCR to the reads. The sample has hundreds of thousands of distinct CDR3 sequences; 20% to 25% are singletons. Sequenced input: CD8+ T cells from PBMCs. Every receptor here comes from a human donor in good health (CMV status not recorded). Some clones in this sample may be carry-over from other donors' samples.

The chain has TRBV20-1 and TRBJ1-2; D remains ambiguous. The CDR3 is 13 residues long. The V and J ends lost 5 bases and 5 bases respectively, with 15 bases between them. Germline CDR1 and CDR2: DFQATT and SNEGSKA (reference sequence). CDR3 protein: CSAPNGLRYGYTF. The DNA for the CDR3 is TGCAGTGCTCCGAATGGGTTGCGGTATGGCTACACCTTC.

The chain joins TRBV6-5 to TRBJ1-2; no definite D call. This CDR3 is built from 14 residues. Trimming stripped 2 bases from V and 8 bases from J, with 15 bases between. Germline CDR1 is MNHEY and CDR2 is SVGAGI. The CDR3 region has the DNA TGTGCCAGCAGTTACGTGGGTGGTGGCTACGGCTACACCTTC. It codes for CASSYVGGGYGYTF.

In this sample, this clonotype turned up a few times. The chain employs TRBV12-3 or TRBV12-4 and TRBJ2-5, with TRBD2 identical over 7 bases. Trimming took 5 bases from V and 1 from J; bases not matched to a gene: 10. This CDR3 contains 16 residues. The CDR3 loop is CASSTSRGGFQETQYF. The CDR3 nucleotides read TGTGCCAGCAGTACCTCTCGCGGGGGTTTCCAAGAGACCCAGTACTTC.

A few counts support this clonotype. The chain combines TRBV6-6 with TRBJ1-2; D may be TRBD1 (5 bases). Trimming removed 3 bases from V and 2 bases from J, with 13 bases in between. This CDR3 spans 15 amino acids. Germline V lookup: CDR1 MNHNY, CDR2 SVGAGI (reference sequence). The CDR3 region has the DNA TGTGCCAGCAGTTATTCCCGGGACGGAAACTATGGCTACACCTTC. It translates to CASSYSRDGNYGYTF.

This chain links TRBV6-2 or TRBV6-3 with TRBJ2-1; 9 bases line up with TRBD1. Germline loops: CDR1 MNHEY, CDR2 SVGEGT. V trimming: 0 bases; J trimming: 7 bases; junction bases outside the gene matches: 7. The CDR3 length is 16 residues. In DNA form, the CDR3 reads TGTGCCAGCAGTTACTCGGGGACAGGGAAGGTAAATGAGCAGTTCTTC. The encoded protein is CASSYSGTGKVNEQFF.

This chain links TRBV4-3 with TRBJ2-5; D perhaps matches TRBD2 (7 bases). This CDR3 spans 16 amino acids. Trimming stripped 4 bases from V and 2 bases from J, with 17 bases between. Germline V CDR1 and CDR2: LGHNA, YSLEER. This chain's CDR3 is CASSLERGGVQETQYF. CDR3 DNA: TGCGCCAGCAGCCTAGAGAGGGGGGGCGTACAAGAGACCCAGTACTTC.

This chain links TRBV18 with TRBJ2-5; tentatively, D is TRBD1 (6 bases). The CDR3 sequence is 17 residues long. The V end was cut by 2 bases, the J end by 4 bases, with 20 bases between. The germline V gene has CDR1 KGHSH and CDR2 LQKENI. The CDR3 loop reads CASSPTKGGRGGETQYF. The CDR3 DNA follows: TGTGCCAGCTCACCAACAAAAGGAGGCAGGGGCGGAGAGACCCAGTACTTC. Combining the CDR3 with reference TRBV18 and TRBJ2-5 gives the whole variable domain NAGVMQNPRHLVRRRGQEARLRCSPMKGHSHVYWYRQLPEEGLKFMVYLQKENIIDESGMPKERFSAEFPKEGPSILRIQQVVRGDSAAYFCASSPTKGGRGGETQYFGPGTRLLVL.

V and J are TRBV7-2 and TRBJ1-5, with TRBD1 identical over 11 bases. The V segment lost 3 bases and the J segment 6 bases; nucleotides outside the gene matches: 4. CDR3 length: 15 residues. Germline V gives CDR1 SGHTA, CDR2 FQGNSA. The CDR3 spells CASSFGQGASQPQHF. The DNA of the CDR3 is TGTGCCAGCAGCTTTGGACAGGGGGCTTCTCAGCCCCAGCATTTT.

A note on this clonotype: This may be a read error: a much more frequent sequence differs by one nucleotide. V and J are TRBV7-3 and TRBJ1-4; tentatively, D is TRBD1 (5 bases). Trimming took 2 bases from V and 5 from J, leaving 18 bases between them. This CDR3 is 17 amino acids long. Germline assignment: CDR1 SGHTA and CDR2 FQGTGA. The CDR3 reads CASSLGAFGALNEKLFF. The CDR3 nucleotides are TGTGCCAGCAGCTTAGGGGCGTTCGGGGCTCTAAATGAAAAACTGTTTTTT. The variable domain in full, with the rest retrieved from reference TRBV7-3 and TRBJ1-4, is GAGVSQTPSNKVTEKGKYVELRCDPISGHTALYWYRQSLGQGPEFLIYFQGTGAADDSGLPNDRFFAVRPEGSVSTLKIQRTERGDSAVYLCASSLGAFGALNEKLFFGSGTQLSVL.

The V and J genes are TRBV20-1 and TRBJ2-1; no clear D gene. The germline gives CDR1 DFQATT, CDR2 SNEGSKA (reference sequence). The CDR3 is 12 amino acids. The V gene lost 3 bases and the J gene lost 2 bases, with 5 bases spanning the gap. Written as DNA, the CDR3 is TGCAGTGCTAGGAAGACCTACAATGAGCAGTTCTTC. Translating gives CSARKTYNEQFF.

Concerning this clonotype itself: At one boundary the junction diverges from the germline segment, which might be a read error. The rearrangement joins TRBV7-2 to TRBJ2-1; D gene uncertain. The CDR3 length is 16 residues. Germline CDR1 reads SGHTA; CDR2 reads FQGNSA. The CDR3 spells CVSSLERHSDYNEQFF. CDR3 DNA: TGTGTCAGCAGCTTAGAAAGGCACAGCGACTACAATGAGCAGTTCTTC.

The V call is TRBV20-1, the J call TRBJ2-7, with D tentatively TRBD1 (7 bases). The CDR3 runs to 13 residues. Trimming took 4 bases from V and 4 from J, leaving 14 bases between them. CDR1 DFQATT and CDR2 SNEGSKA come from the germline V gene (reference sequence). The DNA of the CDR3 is TGCAGTGCTACAGGGGGGTATCGTTACGAGCAGTACTTC. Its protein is CSATGGYRYEQYF.

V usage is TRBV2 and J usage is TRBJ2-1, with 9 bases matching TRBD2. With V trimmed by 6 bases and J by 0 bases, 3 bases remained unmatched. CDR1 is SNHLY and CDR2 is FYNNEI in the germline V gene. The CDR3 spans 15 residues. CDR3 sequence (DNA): TGTGCCAGCAGGGAGCGGGGGGTCTCCTACAATGAGCAGTTCTTC. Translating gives CASRERGVSYNEQFF. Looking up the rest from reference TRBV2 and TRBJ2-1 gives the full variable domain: EPEVTQTPSHQVTQMGQEVILRCVPISNHLYFYWYRQILGQKVEFLVSFYNNEISEKSEIFDDQFSVERPDGSNFTLKIRSTKLEDSAMYFCASRERGVSYNEQFFGPGTRLTVL.

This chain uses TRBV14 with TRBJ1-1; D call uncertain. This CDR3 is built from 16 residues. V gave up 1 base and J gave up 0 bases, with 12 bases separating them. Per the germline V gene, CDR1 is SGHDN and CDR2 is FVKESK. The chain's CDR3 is CASSQVGGWMNTEAFF. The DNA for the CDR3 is TGTGCCAGCAGCCAAGTGGGAGGGTGGATGAACACTGAAGCTTTCTTT.

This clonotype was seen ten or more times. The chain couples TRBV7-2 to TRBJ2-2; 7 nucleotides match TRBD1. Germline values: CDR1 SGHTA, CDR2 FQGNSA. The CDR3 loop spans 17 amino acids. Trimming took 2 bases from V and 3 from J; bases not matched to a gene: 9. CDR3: CASSLRRGRYDTGELFF. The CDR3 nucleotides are TGTGCCAGCAGCTTAAGAAGGGGGCGGTATGACACCGGGGAGCTGTTTTTT.

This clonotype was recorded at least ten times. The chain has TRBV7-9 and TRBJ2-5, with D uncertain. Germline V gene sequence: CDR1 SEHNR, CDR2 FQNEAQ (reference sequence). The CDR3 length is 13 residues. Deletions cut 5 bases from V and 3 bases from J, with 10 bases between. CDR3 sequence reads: CASSPTKKETQYF. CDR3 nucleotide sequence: TGTGCCAGCAGCCCGACAAAGAAAGAGACCCAGTACTTC.